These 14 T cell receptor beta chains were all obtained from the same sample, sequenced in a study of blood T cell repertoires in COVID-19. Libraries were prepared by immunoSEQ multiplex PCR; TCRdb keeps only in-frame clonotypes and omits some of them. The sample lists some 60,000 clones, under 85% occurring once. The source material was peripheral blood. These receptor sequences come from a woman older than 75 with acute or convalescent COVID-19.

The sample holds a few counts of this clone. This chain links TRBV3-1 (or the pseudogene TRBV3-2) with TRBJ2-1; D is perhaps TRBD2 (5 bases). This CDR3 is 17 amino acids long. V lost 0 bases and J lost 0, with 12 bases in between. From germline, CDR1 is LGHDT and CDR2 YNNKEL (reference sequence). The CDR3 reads CASSQDPRGSSYNEQFF. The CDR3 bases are TGTGCCAGCAGCCAAGATCCCCGAGGGAGCTCCTACAATGAGCAGTTCTTC.

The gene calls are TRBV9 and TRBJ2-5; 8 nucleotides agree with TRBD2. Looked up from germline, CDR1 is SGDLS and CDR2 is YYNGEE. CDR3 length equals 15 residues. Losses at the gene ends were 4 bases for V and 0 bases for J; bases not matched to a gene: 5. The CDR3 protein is CASSFRGGYQETQYF. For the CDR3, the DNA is TGTGCCAGCAGCTTCCGGGGGGGGTACCAAGAGACCCAGTACTTC.

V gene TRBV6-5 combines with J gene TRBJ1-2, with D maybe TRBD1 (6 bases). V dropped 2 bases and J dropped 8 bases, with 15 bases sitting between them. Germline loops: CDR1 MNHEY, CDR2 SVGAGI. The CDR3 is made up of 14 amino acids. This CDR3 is CASSYRGGRKGYTF. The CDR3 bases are TGTGCCAGCAGTTACAGAGGGGGAAGGAAAGGCTACACCTTC.

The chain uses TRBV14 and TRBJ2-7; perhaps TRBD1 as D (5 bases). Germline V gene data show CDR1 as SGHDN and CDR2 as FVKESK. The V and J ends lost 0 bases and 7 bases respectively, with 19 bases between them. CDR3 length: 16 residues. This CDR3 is CASSQDTPIGAREQYF. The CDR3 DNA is TGTGCCAGCAGCCAAGATACCCCTATTGGGGCTCGTGAGCAGTACTTC.

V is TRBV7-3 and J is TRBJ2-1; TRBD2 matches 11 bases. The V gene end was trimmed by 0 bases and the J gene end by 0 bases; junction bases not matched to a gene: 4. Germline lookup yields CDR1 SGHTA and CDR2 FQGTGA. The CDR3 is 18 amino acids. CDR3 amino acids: CASSLTPLAGGSYNEQFF. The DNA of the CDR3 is TGTGCCAGCAGCTTAACACCTCTAGCGGGAGGCTCCTACAATGAGCAGTTCTTC.

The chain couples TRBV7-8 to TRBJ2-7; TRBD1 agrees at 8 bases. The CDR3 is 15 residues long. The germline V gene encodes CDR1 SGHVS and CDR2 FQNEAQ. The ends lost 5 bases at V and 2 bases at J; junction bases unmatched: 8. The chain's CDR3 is CASSLGTGPTYEQYF. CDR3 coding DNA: TGTGCCAGCAGCCTCGGGACAGGACCCACCTACGAGCAGTACTTC.

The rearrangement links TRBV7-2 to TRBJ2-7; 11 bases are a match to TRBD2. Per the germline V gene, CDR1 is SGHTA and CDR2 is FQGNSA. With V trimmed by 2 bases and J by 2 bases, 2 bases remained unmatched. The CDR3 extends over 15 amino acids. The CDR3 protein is CASSLKGLAAYEQYF. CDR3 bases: TGTGCCAGCAGCTTAAAGGGACTAGCGGCCTACGAGCAGTACTTC.

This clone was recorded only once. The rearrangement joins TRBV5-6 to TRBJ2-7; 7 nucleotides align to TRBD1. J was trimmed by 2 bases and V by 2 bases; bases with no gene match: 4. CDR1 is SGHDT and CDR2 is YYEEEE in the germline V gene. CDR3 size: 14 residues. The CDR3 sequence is CASSFGQVTYEQYF. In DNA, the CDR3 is TGTGCCAGCAGCTTTGGACAGGTGACCTACGAGCAGTACTTC.

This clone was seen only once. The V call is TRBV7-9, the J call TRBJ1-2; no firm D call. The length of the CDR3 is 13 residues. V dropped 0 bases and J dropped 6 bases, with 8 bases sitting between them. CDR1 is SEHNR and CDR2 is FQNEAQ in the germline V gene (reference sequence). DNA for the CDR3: TGTGCCAGCAGCTTAGCACAGTCCAATGGCTACACCTTC. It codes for CASSLAQSNGYTF.

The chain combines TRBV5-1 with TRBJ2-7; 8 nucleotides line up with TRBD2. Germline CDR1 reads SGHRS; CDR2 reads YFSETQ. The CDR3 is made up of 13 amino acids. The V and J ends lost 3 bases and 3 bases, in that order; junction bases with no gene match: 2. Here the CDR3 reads CASSSSGLYEQYF. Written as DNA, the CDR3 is TGCGCCAGCAGCTCTAGCGGGCTCTACGAGCAGTACTTC.

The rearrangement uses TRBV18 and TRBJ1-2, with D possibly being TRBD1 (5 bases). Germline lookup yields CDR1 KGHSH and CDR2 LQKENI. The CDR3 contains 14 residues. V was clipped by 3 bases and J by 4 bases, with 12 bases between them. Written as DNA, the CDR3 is TGTGCCAGCTCACCTGGGACTCGGAGCTATGGCTACACCTTC. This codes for CASSPGTRSYGYTF.

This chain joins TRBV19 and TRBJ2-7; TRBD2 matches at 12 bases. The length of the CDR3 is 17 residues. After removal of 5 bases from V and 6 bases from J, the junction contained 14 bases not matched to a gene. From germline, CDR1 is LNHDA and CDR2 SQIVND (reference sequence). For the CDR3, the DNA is TGTGCCAGTAGTTCACACCCAGGGGGACTAGCGGGCCGCGAGCAGTACTTC. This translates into CASSSHPGGLAGREQYF.

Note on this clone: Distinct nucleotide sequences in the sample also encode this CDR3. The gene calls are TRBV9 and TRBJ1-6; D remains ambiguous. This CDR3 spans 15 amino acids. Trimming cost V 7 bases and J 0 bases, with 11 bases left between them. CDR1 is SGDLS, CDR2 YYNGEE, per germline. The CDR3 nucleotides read TGTGCCAGCGCTGCCGGGAGCTCCTATAATTCACCCCTCCACTTT. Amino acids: CASAAGSSYNSPLHF. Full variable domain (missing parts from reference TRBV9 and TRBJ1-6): DSGVTQTPKHLITATGQRVTLRCSPRSGDLSVYWYQQSLDQGLQFLIQYYNGEERAKGNILERFSAQQFPDLHSELNLSSLELGDSALYFCASAAGSSYNSPLHFGNGTRLTVT.

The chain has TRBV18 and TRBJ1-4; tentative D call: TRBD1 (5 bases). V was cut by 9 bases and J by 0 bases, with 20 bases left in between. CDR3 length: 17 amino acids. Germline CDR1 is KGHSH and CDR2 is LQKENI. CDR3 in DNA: TGTGCCAGGGAGGGGAGGTCCGGGGGAACAACTAATGAAAAACTGTTTTTT. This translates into CAREGRSGGTTNEKLFF.